What follows are 2 T cell receptor beta chains derived from one specimen sequenced in a study of T-cell reconstitution after alpha-beta-depleted transplantation in children. The TCRbeta library incorporated unique molecular identifiers. TCRdb itself ran the PCR reads through MiXCR, one entry per CDR3 protein. This sample has 600,000 to 800,000 distinct CDR3 sequences, with under 15% found just once. The sample in question was PBMCs, obtained before TCRalphabeta/CD19-depleted stem cell transplant. The receptors originated from a girl aged 2-10 years with congenital amegakaryocytic thrombocytopenia, due to receive a stem cell transplant.

The table lists this clonotype with many counts. The rearrangement uses TRBV12-3 or TRBV12-4 and TRBJ1-1, with 8 bases fitting TRBD1. V gave up 6 bases and J gave up 1 base; unmatched junction bases: 1. This CDR3 contains 13 residues. CDR3 region: CASRDRANTEAFF. In nucleotides, the CDR3 is TGTGCCAGCAGGGACAGGGCGAACACTGAAGCTTTCTTT.

Many counts were recorded for this clonotype. This sequence joins TRBV5-1 and TRBJ2-2; TRBD2 matches 9 bases. There are 16 residues in the CDR3. With 4 bases clipped from V and 2 bases from J, the junction kept 6 bases outside the gene matches. Germline V gene lookup returns CDR1 SGHRS and CDR2 YFSETQ. The DNA of the CDR3 is TGCGCCAGCAGCCCGAGACTAGCGGCCAACACCGGGGAGCTGTTTTTT. Protein: CASSPRLAANTGELFF.